The clone carrying this TCR beta chain showed up just once. The data were taken from a study of blood T cell repertoires in COVID-19. The CDR3 consists of 16 residues. Germline V gene lookup returns CDR1 SGHAT and CDR2 FQNNGV. V was pared by 5 bases and J by 2 bases, with 16 bases between. In the original processing: By means of reference gene primer amplification, nucleated cell counts were estimated. Sequencing used immunoSEQ multiplex PCR; TCRdb keeps in-frame clones, though not all of them. V, J and clone size were drawn from that table, and D and trimming were deduced from the DNA. The table includes fewer than 300,000 clones, roughly nine tenths detected once.

The chain is built from TRBV11-2 and TRBJ1-5; maybe TRBD1 (5 bases). The clonotype comes from a woman in her 30s with COVID-19, enrolled during active disease. The sample was peripheral blood. The CDR3 reads CASSQEEWGGNQPQHF. The CDR3 DNA follows: TGTGCCAGCAGCCAAGAAGAATGGGGGGGCAATCAGCCCCAGCATTTT.